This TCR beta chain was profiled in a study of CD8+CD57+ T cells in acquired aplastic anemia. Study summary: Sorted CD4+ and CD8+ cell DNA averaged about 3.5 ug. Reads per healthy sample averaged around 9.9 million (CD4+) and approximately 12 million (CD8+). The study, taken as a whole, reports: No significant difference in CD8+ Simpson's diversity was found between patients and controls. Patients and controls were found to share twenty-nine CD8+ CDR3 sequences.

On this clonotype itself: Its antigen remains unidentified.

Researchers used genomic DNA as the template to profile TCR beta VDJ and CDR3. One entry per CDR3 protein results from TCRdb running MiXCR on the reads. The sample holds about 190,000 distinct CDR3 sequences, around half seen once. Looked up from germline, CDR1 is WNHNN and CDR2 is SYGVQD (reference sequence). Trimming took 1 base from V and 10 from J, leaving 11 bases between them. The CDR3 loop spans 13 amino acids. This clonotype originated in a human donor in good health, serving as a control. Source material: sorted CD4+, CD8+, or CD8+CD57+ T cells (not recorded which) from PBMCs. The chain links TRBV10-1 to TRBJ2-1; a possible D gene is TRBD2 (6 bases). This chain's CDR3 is CASSELSEGEQFF. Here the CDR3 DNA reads TGCGCCAGCAGTGAGTTGTCGGAGGGGGAGCAGTTCTTC.